The sequence of this TCR beta chain was determined in a study of technical replicates of blood from a few donors. The CDR3 is made up of 17 amino acids. Looked up from germline, CDR1 is LGHNT and CDR2 is FRNRAP. V gave up 0 bases and J gave up 2 bases, with 17 bases separating them. Produced via immunoSEQ multiplex PCR; TCRdb's table is partial and in-frame only. The sample contains just over 75,000 clones, about 92% of which appear only once. The TCR comes from a human donor in good health. Sequenced input: T cells isolated from PBMCs. The gene calls are TRBV12-5 and TRBJ2-7, with D possibly TRBD2 on 6 matching bases. The CDR3 region is CASGLVPSEGGAYEQYF. CDR3 coding DNA: TGTGCTAGTGGTTTGGTACCTTCTGAAGGAGGGGCCTACGAGCAGTACTTC.